This TCR beta chain appears in the sequencing data of a study of cytomegalovirus exposure and HLA in healthy donors. V was trimmed by 2 bases and J by 6 bases, leaving 8 bases between them. Germline V gene data show CDR1 as SGHTA and CDR2 as FQGNSA. This CDR3 has 14 amino acids. The PCR contained 60 Vbeta and 13 Jbeta primers. Using immunoSEQ multiplex PCR, the repertoire was profiled, and TCRdb retains in-frame clones only, with some absent. The top ten clones hold roughly 1.2% of a sample with about 180,000 clones, over 80% of them seen once. The sample was PBMCs. V and J are TRBV7-2 and TRBJ1-6; no clear D gene. The sequence derives from a boy aged 2 to 9 in good health and CMV-seronegative. The CDR3 coding sequence is TGTGCCAGCAGCTTAACCCGGGTTAATTCACCCCTCCACTTT. Protein product: CASSLTRVNSPLHF.